This record covers a single T cell receptor beta chain. Its antigen is as yet unknown. The data originate from a study of T cells after yellow fever vaccination. Study-wide results and limits: Weaker, the secondary response peaked sooner, at day 5 versus 15. A large majority of primary-vaccination clones showed up again after the booster (approximately 96% CD4, around 88% CD8).

CDR3 length: 19 residues. J lost 0 bases, V lost 5 bases, and 11 bases had no gene match. Per the germline V gene, CDR1 is SGHAT and CDR2 is FQDESV (reference sequence). The TCR cDNA carried a universal primer site and UMIs from 5'RACE template switching. TCRdb recomputed calls from the 5' RACE reads with MiXCR, one row per CDR3 protein. Of hundreds of thousands of distinct CDR3 sequences in the sample, approximately 13% were seen once. The receptor comes from a man younger than 45 who received the YFV17D yellow fever vaccine. The sample in question was PBMCs, obtained on the day of the yellow fever booster vaccination. J is TRBJ2-7 and V is TRBV11-1; 15 nucleotides align to TRBD2. This CDR3 reads CASSERGGTSGRSSYEQYF. In DNA, the CDR3 is TGTGCCAGCAGCGAGAGGGGCGGGACTAGCGGGAGGAGCTCCTACGAGCAGTACTTC. Full variable domain (remainder filled in from reference TRBV11-1 and TRBJ2-7): EAEVAQSPRYKITEKSQAVAFWCDPISGHATLYWYRQILGQGPELLVQFQDESVVDDSQLPKDRFSAERLKGVDSTLKIQPAELGDSAMYLCASSERGGTSGRSSYEQYFGPGTRLTVT.